The present TCR beta chain was sequenced within a study of spatial heterogeneity in lung cancer. Germline CDR1 SGDLS, CDR2 YYNGEE. CDR3 length: 15 residues. Trimming took off 4 bases at V and 5 bases at J, with 17 bases between the two ends. This clonotype showed up many times. Described time point: blood at routine non-recurrence follow-up after resection. Researchers sequenced whole RNA taken from tumor, nontumor lung or frozen PBMC without sorting. One entry per CDR3 protein results from TCRdb running MiXCR on the 5' RACE reads. The data show some 120,000 distinct CDR3 sequences, 12% seen once. The chain joins TRBV9 to TRBJ2-3; weak D call: TRBD2 (7 bases). The sequence came from a male donor with early-stage non-small cell lung cancer. Source: PBMCs, taken at follow-up. CDR3 protein: CASSSMRGGGDTQYF. CDR3 coding DNA: TGTGCCAGCAGCTCCATGAGGGGGGGCGGAGATACGCAGTATTTT.